This T cell receptor (beta chain) was identified in a study of response to subunit inactivated influenza vaccine. Study-level results: A suggestion made by the authors is that each seasonal influenza vaccination recruits few new T cells.

J gave up 5 bases and V 7 bases, and 17 bases lay outside the gene matches. Germline CDR1 reads MNHNS; CDR2 reads SASEGT. The CDR3 loop spans 17 amino acids. TCRdb reanalysed the RT-PCR reads using MiXCR and keeps one entry per CDR3 protein. Of a few hundred thousand distinct CDR3 sequences listed, approximately 14% were seen once; the top ten hold roughly 11%. A note on this clonotype: No antigen is known for it.

Source: PBMCs from blood, taken about 13 days after vaccination. The rearrangement links TRBV6-1 to TRBJ2-7; TRBD1 aligns across 10 bases. The sequence derives from a man aged 50 to 60 who received an inactivated influenza vaccine. The CDR3 is CASKWGKHRDRGNEQYF. The CDR3 DNA follows: TGTGCCAGCAAATGGGGGAAACACCGGGACAGGGGTAACGAGCAGTACTTC.